The next 30 T cell receptor beta chains were all read from a single sample in a study of blood T cell repertoires in COVID-19. Clones were read by immunoSEQ multiplex PCR, and TCRdb kept only the in-frame ones, dropping some. The table records 100,000 to 150,000 clones, approximately 90% of them present only once. The sequencing sample was made of peripheral blood. Receptor source: a man aged 50-60 years with COVID-19, enrolled during active disease.

The chain uses TRBV13 and TRBJ2-1; 7 nucleotides match TRBD2. Germline CDR1 and CDR2: PRHDT and FYEKMQ (reference sequence). CDR3 length: 16 residues. The V segment lost 4 bases and the J segment 2 bases; nucleotides outside the gene matches: 8. Here the CDR3 reads CASSSRDYETYNEQFF. The CDR3 DNA follows: TGTGCCAGCAGCTCCCGGGACTACGAAACCTACAATGAGCAGTTCTTC.

The rearrangement uses TRBV29-1 and TRBJ2-1, with 12 nucleotides matching TRBD1. In germline, CDR1 is SQVTM, CDR2 ANQGSEA. The CDR3 is 13 residues long. The CDR3 sequence: CSTGQGALNEQFF. In nucleotides, the CDR3 is TGCAGTACGGGACAGGGGGCCCTTAATGAGCAGTTCTTC.

The CDR3 loop reads CASRYGTGDAGANVLTF. The CDR3 region has the DNA TGTGCCAGCAGGTACGGGACAGGAGACGCTGGGGCCAACGTCCTGACTTTC. V gene TRBV11-2 combines with J gene TRBJ2-6; 8 bases line up with TRBD1. Germline assignment: CDR1 SGHAT and CDR2 FQNNGV. J gave up 2 bases and V 6 bases, and 9 bases lay outside the gene matches. The CDR3 consists of 17 residues.

The rearrangement uses TRBV27 and TRBJ1-5, with D perhaps matching TRBD1 (5 bases). Germline CDR1 and CDR2: MNHEY and SMNVEV (reference sequence). Trimming took 5 bases from V and 2 from J, leaving 13 bases between them. This CDR3 contains 15 residues. The CDR3: CASSPRGHGNQPQHF. In nucleotides, the CDR3 is TGTGCCAGCAGTCCCCGAGGACACGGCAATCAGCCCCAGCATTTT.

This chain links TRBV27 with TRBJ2-1; 13 bases agree with TRBD2. CDR1 and CDR2 from the germline V gene are MNHEY and SMNVEV (reference sequence). The CDR3 is made up of 14 amino acids. The V and J ends lost 5 bases and 9 bases, in that order; junction bases with no gene match: 4. This CDR3 is CASSIRLAGGEQFF. CDR3 nucleotides: TGTGCCAGCAGTATTCGACTAGCGGGAGGTGAGCAGTTCTTC.

V usage is TRBV5-1 and J usage is TRBJ1-6, with TRBD1 matching 7 bases. The CDR3 extends over 15 amino acids. CDR1 and CDR2 (germline): SGHRS, YFSETQ. J lost 9 bases, V lost 0 bases, and 6 bases had no gene match. The CDR3 DNA reads as TGCGCCAGCAGCTTGGGGGTAGGGGGCACTTCACCCCTCCACTTT. Amino acids: CASSLGVGGTSPLHF. Variable domain in full (rest from reference TRBV5-1 and TRBJ1-6): KAGVTQTPRYLIKTRGQQVTLSCSPISGHRSVSWYQQTPGQGLQFLFEYFSETQRNKGNFPGRFSGRQFSNSRSEMNVSTLELGDSALYLCASSLGVGGTSPLHFGNGTRLTVT.

This chain links TRBV5-5 with TRBJ2-5; 14 bases are a match to TRBD2. The CDR3 length is 17 residues. The ends lost 4 bases at V and 4 bases at J; junction bases unmatched: 9. Germline V CDR1 and CDR2: SGHKS, YYEKEE (reference sequence). The CDR3 region is CASSPGLAGGEGETQYF. The CDR3 DNA reads as TGTGCCAGCAGCCCCGGACTAGCGGGAGGAGAAGGAGAGACCCAGTACTTC. The full variable domain, with the rest looked up from reference TRBV5-5 and TRBJ2-5, is DAGVTQSPTHLIKTRGQQVTLRCSPISGHKSVSWYQQVLGQGPQFIFQYYEKEERGRGNFPDRFSARQFPNYSSELNVNALLLGDSALYLCASSPGLAGGEGETQYFGPGTRLLVL.

V gene TRBV7-2 combines with J gene TRBJ2-1; D ambiguous. The germline CDR1 and CDR2 sequences are SGHTA and FQGNSA. The CDR3 length is 16 residues. The V gene lost 1 base and the J gene lost 10 bases, with 20 bases spanning the gap. CDR3 region: CASSLGPAGAVREQFF. Written as DNA, the CDR3 is TGTGCCAGCAGCTTAGGGCCAGCCGGAGCAGTCAGAGAGCAGTTCTTC. The entire variable domain, with the rest obtained from reference TRBV7-2 and TRBJ2-1, is as follows: GAGVSQSPSNKVTEKGKDVELRCDPISGHTALYWYRQSLGQGLEFLIYFQGNSAPDKSGLPSDRFSAERTGGSVSTLTIQRTQQEDSAVYLCASSLGPAGAVREQFFGPGTRLTVL.

The chain employs TRBV27 and TRBJ2-5, with 9 bases identical to TRBD1. V lost 5 bases, J lost 1 base, and 5 bases stayed unmatched. Per germline, CDR1 MNHEY and CDR2 SMNVEV (reference sequence). This CDR3 is built from 15 residues. The DNA for the CDR3 is TGTGCCAGCAGTCGGACAGGGGAGGGCCAAGAGACCCAGTACTTC. Translating it yields CASSRTGEGQETQYF.

The chain has TRBV27 and TRBJ1-2, with D possibly TRBD1 on 5 matching bases. The CDR3 spans 14 residues. V was clipped by 2 bases and J by 8 bases, with 15 bases between them. Germline V gene data show CDR1 as MNHEY and CDR2 as SMNVEV (reference sequence). The CDR3, as DNA: TGTGCCAGCAGTTTAGGGGCCTCGCGTGGCGGCTACACCTTC. It yields the protein CASSLGASRGGYTF.

V and J are TRBV18 and TRBJ2-2, with 7 bases matching TRBD1. Per the germline V gene, CDR1 is KGHSH and CDR2 is LQKENI. V was clipped by 2 bases and J by 0 bases; unmatched bases: 3. CDR3 length: 16 amino acids. DNA of the CDR3: TGTGCCAGCTCACCATTCCAGGGGGCGAACACCGGGGAGCTGTTTTTT. Its protein product is CASSPFQGANTGELFF.

V gene TRBV6-4 combines with J gene TRBJ2-7; 16 positions match TRBD2. The CDR3 has 17 residues. V was clipped by 7 bases and J by 4 bases; unmatched bases: 10. From germline, CDR1 is MRHNA and CDR2 SNTAGT. CDR3 in amino acids: CASKPGLAGGPIYEQYV. DNA of the CDR3: TGTGCCAGCAAACCGGGACTAGCGGGAGGGCCTATTTACGAGCAGTACGTC.

The chain recombines TRBV3-1 (or the pseudogene TRBV3-2) with TRBJ2-4, with D tentatively TRBD1 (6 bases). The CDR3 length is 17 residues. V was shortened by 3 bases and J by 5 bases, with 20 bases between the two germline ends. CDR1 and CDR2 from the germline V gene are LGHDT and YNNKEL (reference sequence). The CDR3 loop is CASSHSSRGRFQNIQYF. CDR3 nucleotide sequence: TGTGCCAGCAGCCATTCCTCCAGGGGCAGATTCCAAAACATTCAGTACTTC.

V and J are TRBV6-5 and TRBJ2-7, with 7 bases identical to TRBD1. The CDR3 extends over 14 amino acids. CDR1 is MNHEY, CDR2 SVGAGI, per germline. V lost 6 bases, J lost 2 bases, and 7 bases stayed unmatched. The DNA for the CDR3 is TGTGCCAGCAGGCCGAACAGGGGACCCTACGAGCAGTACTTC. Its protein product is CASRPNRGPYEQYF.

The rearrangement links TRBV9 to TRBJ1-4; D ambiguous. V was cut by 1 base and J by 7 bases, with 11 bases left in between. The CDR3 sequence is 14 residues long. Germline CDR1 is SGDLS and CDR2 is YYNGEE. CDR3 residues: CASSVSGVGEKLFF. CDR3 sequence (DNA): TGTGCCAGCAGCGTAAGCGGGGTTGGTGAAAAACTGTTTTTT.

In regard to this clone: Germline is not matched at one junction end, which may reflect a read error. This chain connects TRBV19 to TRBJ2-2, with D possibly TRBD2 on 6 matching bases. This CDR3 contains 14 residues. From germline, CDR1 is LNHDA and CDR2 SQIVND (reference sequence). CDR3 bases: TGTGCCAGTAGTAAGCGGGCCCAGACCGAGGAGCTGTTTTTT. Translated: CASSKRAQTEELFF.

The chain links TRBV5-6 to TRBJ2-1, with D possibly matching TRBD2 (6 bases). This CDR3 is built from 13 residues. Trimming stripped 0 bases from V and 7 bases from J, with 8 bases between. CDR1 and CDR2 from the germline V gene are SGHDT and YYEEEE. As DNA, the CDR3 is TGTGCCAGCAGCTTGGCCGCGGGAAATGAGCAGTTCTTC. This encodes CASSLAAGNEQFF.

The chain joins TRBV28 to TRBJ2-7; 9 nucleotides align to TRBD1. The germline V gene has CDR1 MDHEN and CDR2 SYDVKM. This CDR3 spans 13 amino acids. Losses at the gene ends were 8 bases for V and 3 bases for J; bases not matched to a gene: 5. The chain's CDR3 is CASGRQGVYEQYF. CDR3 nucleotide sequence: TGTGCCAGCGGAAGACAGGGGGTCTACGAGCAGTACTTC.

V usage is TRBV6-6 and J usage is TRBJ1-4; 8 positions agree with TRBD1. The V segment lost 6 bases and the J segment 7 bases; nucleotides outside the gene matches: 10. Germline V gene sequence: CDR1 MNHNY, CDR2 SVGAGI (reference sequence). This CDR3 has 15 residues. The CDR3 region has the DNA TGTGCCAGCAGATCTCAGGGGGCCAGGAGTGAAAAACTGTTTTTT. Protein sequence: CASRSQGARSEKLFF.

This rearrangement joins TRBV10-2 to TRBJ2-7; 10 nucleotides agree with TRBD2. In germline, CDR1 is WSHSY, CDR2 SAAADI. Germline trimming cut 5 bases from V and 0 bases from J; bases unmatched to any gene: 4. This CDR3 region has 15 residues. CDR3 DNA sequence: TGCGCCAGCAGTCGAGCGGGAGGGAGCTCCTACGAGCAGTACTTC. Encoded protein: CASSRAGGSSYEQYF.

The genes are TRBV5-4 and TRBJ2-1, with D possibly TRBD1 on 5 matching bases. Germline CDR1 and CDR2: SGHNT and YYREEE (reference sequence). The CDR3 is made up of 15 amino acids. V gave up 4 bases and J gave up 6 bases, with 17 bases separating them. CDR3 residues: CASSLGQDLGNEQFF. CDR3 bases: TGTGCCAGCAGCCTGGGGCAGGATTTGGGCAATGAGCAGTTCTTC.

This chain joins TRBV4-1 and TRBJ1-6; 8 bases agree with TRBD1. The CDR3 sequence is 17 residues long. Germline V gives CDR1 MGHRA, CDR2 YSYEKL. V shed 0 bases, J shed 5 bases, and the junction held 6 bases outside the gene matches. The CDR3 region is CASSQESRTGNNSPLHF. The CDR3 DNA is TGCGCCAGCAGCCAAGAAAGCCGGACAGGGAATAATTCACCCCTCCACTTT.

The chain combines TRBV2 with TRBJ2-2; 7 bases line up with TRBD1. Per germline, CDR1 SNHLY and CDR2 FYNNEI. The V and J ends lost 6 bases and 3 bases, in that order; junction bases with no gene match: 4. The CDR3 consists of 14 residues. For the CDR3, the DNA is TGTGCCAGCAGGGGGGACAGCGACACCGGGGAGCTGTTTTTT. Translating gives CASRGDSDTGELFF. Filled out from reference TRBV2 and TRBJ2-2, the complete variable domain reads EPEVTQTPSHQVTQMGQEVILRCVPISNHLYFYWYRQILGQKVEFLVSFYNNEISEKSEIFDDQFSVERPDGSNFTLKIRSTKLEDSAMYFCASRGDSDTGELFFGEGSRLTVL.

This chain uses TRBV5-1 with TRBJ2-3, with 7 bases aligning to TRBD2. This CDR3 has 15 amino acids. Germline CDR1 SGHRS, CDR2 YFSETQ. J gave up 3 bases and V 1 base, and 5 bases lay outside the gene matches. The CDR3 DNA sequence: TGCGCCAGCAGCTTGATGGCTAGCGGAACAGATACGCAGTATTTT. Protein product: CASSLMASGTDTQYF.

The chain has TRBV7-3 and TRBJ2-3; D not certain. V was cut by 1 base and J by 6 bases, with 8 bases left in between. Per germline, CDR1 SGHTA and CDR2 FQGTGA. The CDR3 is 13 amino acids. CDR3 DNA: TGTGCCAGCAGCTTAATAACGGGTGATACGCAGTATTTT. It yields the protein CASSLITGDTQYF. The full variable domain, with the rest looked up from reference TRBV7-3 and TRBJ2-3, is GAGVSQTPSNKVTEKGKYVELRCDPISGHTALYWYRQSLGQGPEFLIYFQGTGAADDSGLPNDRFFAVRPEGSVSTLKIQRTERGDSAVYLCASSLITGDTQYFGPGTRLTVL.

Points on this clone: Other nucleotide sequences from this sample produce the same CDR3. This sequence joins TRBV5-1 and TRBJ2-3, with 10 nucleotides matching TRBD1. This CDR3 contains 14 residues. Germline V gives CDR1 SGHRS, CDR2 YFSETQ. Trimming removed 3 bases from V and 3 bases from J; junction bases left unmatched: 1. This chain's CDR3 is CASSSGQGTDTQYF. CDR3 DNA sequence: TGCGCCAGCAGCTCGGGACAGGGGACAGATACGCAGTATTTT. Filled out from reference TRBV5-1 and TRBJ2-3, the complete variable domain reads KAGVTQTPRYLIKTRGQQVTLSCSPISGHRSVSWYQQTPGQGLQFLFEYFSETQRNKGNFPGRFSGRQFSNSRSEMNVSTLELGDSALYLCASSSGQGTDTQYFGPGTRLTVL.

This rearrangement joins TRBV7-9 to TRBJ1-1; D is unresolved. Trimming left V 1 base short and J 0 bases short, with 9 bases between. The CDR3 has 15 residues. The germline V gene encodes CDR1 SEHNR and CDR2 FQNEAQ (reference sequence). CDR3 nucleotide sequence: TGTGCCAGCAGCTTAGGAGGCGGGATGAACACTGAAGCTTTCTTT. Amino acids: CASSLGGGMNTEAFF.

The chain couples TRBV5-1 to TRBJ2-2; D ambiguous. This CDR3 comprises 16 residues. Germline CDR1 SGHRS, CDR2 YFSETQ. V shed 2 bases and J shed 2 bases, with 13 bases lying between them. CDR3 amino acids: CASSLQSGGNTGELFF. DNA of the CDR3: TGCGCCAGCAGCTTACAATCTGGCGGAAACACCGGGGAGCTGTTTTTT.

CDR3 DNA sequence: TGTGCCAGCAGTTCCCGGCTAGCGGGAAGCACAGATACGCAGTATTTT. This codes for CASSSRLAGSTDTQYF. This sequence joins TRBV11-2 and TRBJ2-3; the match to TRBD2 covers 9 bases. V gave up 6 bases and J gave up 0 bases; unmatched junction bases: 7. The CDR3 loop spans 16 amino acids. Germline-derived CDR1 and CDR2 are SGHAT and FQNNGV.

The J gene is TRBJ1-2, the V gene TRBV5-6; D ambiguous. Trimming stripped 0 bases from V and 2 bases from J, with 8 bases between. This CDR3 is 14 amino acids long. The V gene's germline CDR1 is SGHDT and CDR2 YYEEEE. This CDR3 is CASSLAVANYGYTF. The CDR3 nucleotides read TGTGCCAGCAGCTTGGCCGTAGCCAACTATGGCTACACCTTC.